Listed below are T cell receptor beta chains from one sample, sequenced in a study of cytomegalovirus exposure and HLA in healthy donors. Clones were read by immunoSEQ multiplex PCR, and TCRdb kept only the in-frame ones, dropping some. The table records tens of thousands of clones, roughly 82% of them present only once. The sample comprised PBMCs. The receptors were sampled from a man aged 18 to 30 in good health and CMV-seronegative. Both conserved end residues are part of each CDR3. D genes are given only for firm matches. Rows give clone size only sometimes, using once, few, many, or a class for an expanded clone.

d_call: -; clone_size: few; v_call: TRBV5-1; j_call: TRBJ2-7; cdr3_nt: TGCGCCAGCAGCTCCGTCCGGTTCTCCTACGAGCAGTACTTC; cdr3_aa: CASSSVRFSYEQYF
d_call: -; clone_size: -; v_call: TRBV5-6; j_call: TRBJ2-7; cdr3_nt: TGTGCCAGCACCCCCGGCGGGACGGTTTCCTACGAGCAGTACTTC; cdr3_aa: CASTPGGTVSYEQYF
d_call: TRBD1; clone_size: -; v_call: TRBV5-5; j_call: TRBJ1-2; cdr3_nt: TGTGCCAGCAGCTTGGCCAATATCGTGGCCAGGGGGCTTTTTAGCTACACCTTC; cdr3_aa: CASSLANIVARGLFSYTF
d_call: -; clone_size: -; v_call: TRBV19; j_call: TRBJ2-7; cdr3_nt: TGTGCCAGTAGTTACACCCTTCAACCCCTTTACGAGCAGTACTTC; cdr3_aa: CASSYTLQPLYEQYF
d_call: TRBD2; clone_size: -; v_call: TRBV7-9; j_call: TRBJ2-7; cdr3_nt: TGTGCCAGCAGCTTATCCCCCGGGGGGAGCTCCTACGAGCAGTACTTC; cdr3_aa: CASSLSPGGSSYEQYF
d_call: -; clone_size: few; v_call: TRBV4-2; j_call: TRBJ2-2; cdr3_nt: TGTGCCAGCAGCCAAGGAGGGCTGAACACCGGGGAGCTGTTTTTT; cdr3_aa: CASSQGGLNTGELFF
d_call: -; clone_size: -; v_call: TRBV10-3; j_call: TRBJ2-2; cdr3_nt: TGTGCAGCGAAACCGAACACCGGGGAGCTGTTTTTT; cdr3_aa: CAAKPNTGELFF
d_call: -; clone_size: -; v_call: TRBV6-1; j_call: TRBJ2-7; cdr3_nt: TGTGCCAGCAGTGAAGGATGGAGTTACGAGCAGTACTTC; cdr3_aa: CASSEGWSYEQYF
d_call: -; clone_size: -; v_call: TRBV18; j_call: TRBJ1-1; cdr3_nt: TGTGCCAGCTCACCACTTGAGGGAGGCACTGAAGCTTTCTTT; cdr3_aa: CASSPLEGGTEAFF
d_call: -; clone_size: -; v_call: TRBV7-2; j_call: TRBJ2-7; cdr3_nt: TGTGCCAGCAGCTCGAGTTTTCCCGCCGAGCAGTACTTC; cdr3_aa: CASSSSFPAEQYF